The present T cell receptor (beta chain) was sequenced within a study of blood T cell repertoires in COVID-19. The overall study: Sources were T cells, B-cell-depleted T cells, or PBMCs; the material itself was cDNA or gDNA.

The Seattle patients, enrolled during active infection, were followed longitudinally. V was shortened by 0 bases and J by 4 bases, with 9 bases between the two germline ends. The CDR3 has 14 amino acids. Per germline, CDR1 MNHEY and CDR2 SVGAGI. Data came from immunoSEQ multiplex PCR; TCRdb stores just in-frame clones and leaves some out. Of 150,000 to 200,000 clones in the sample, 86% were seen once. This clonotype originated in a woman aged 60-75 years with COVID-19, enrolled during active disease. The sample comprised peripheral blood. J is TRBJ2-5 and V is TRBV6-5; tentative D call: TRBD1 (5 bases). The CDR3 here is CASSYSPRGETQYF. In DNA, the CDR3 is TGTGCCAGCAGTTACTCGCCTAGGGGAGAGACCCAGTACTTC.